This T cell receptor beta chain was found in a study of blood T cells in healthy people across ages (dated by TCRdb to the mid-2010s). Turning to the overall study: In model experiments, template switching captured roughly one uniquely barcoded TCR beta cDNA molecule for every two T cells. The study measured age-related changes in TCR beta repertoire diversity using deep sequencing normalized with unique cDNA molecular identifiers. Four age groups were formed from the donors: young (average about 15 years), middle-aged (just under 40), aged (roughly 59) and long-lived (more than 75). For two donors (one aged 18 to 29 and one aged 80 or older), the study analyzed two additional independent replicas of 1 million unique cDNA reads from the same blood draw. To avoid experimental bias, donors of different ages were distributed randomly across sequencing lanes.

Results and caveats for the whole study, not just this receptor: Observed TCR beta diversity per million T cells fell roughly linearly with age, and a significant reduction was already apparent by age about 38. Compared with the aged group, more naive CD4+ T cells, fewer expanded clones and increased TCR diversity were shown by the long-lived group, suggesting age selection. Estimates of total diversity from one million sequenced T cells were regarded as lower bounds and underestimates. Bulk unsorted PBMC profiling prevented conclusive comparison of naive and antigen-experienced compartments. A strong correlation was found between observed TCR beta diversity and the percentage of naive T cells measured by flow cytometry. Donor CMV infection status was unknown, potentially confounding age-related changes in expanded clonotypes.

Receptors were amplified or captured by 5' RACE. A second roughly 6 to 12 cycle PCR used a sample-barcoded 5' primer and a J-beta primer mix. Each TCR beta cDNA molecule received a unique molecular identifier from a template-switch 5' adaptor carrying 12 random nucleotides. At least 2.5 million CDR3-containing paired-end reads were obtained from each sample. First-strand cDNA synthesis was performed from all RNA using the Mint cDNA synthesis kit, with priming by a TRBC-specific oligonucleotide. After uracil-DNA glycosylase treatment, a first 18-cycle PCR used universal primers M1SS and BC2_uni_R on all cDNA. The original pipeline was this. Each sample was normalized by randomly selecting 1 million high-quality reads, each carrying a distinct molecular identifier. Reads sharing molecular identifiers were discarded rather than binned into consensus sequences. MiTCR, set to a Q25 quality threshold and the strictest error-elimination algorithm, was used for CDR3 identification, clonotype clustering and error correction. Lower-bound total TCR beta diversity was estimated with a nonparametric unseen species model using Euler transformation. The public sequencing data were trimmed at Q25 with fastp and processed into clonotypes with MiXCR by TCRdb, which kept only in-frame beta chains. Merged by CDR3 protein, the rows form single entries marked with the most common genes and DNA. The V and J calls were not made by the authors but by TCRdb's processing. Within this sample are fewer than 2,000,000 distinct CDR3 sequences, with approximately 39% of them counted one time only. The ten biggest clones cover roughly 23% of the sample.

This clonotype has just a few counts. Its antigen specificity is not known. Base qualities are not at hand, and no much larger clone is one base apart. Trimming at the junction amounts to 5 bases on V and 5 bases on J, and the germline ends lie 8 bases apart. Reading from cysteine to phenylalanine, the CDR3 counts 12 amino acids. The read is trimmed to its CDR3 DNA, 36 bases read in frame from base 1. Per the germline V gene, SGHRS is the CDR1 and YFSETQ is the CDR2. The roughly 39 donors, aged roughly 6 to 100 years, were systemically healthy Caucasian individuals from Russia. Each donor gave roughly 9.5 milliliters of peripheral blood, collected into EDTA-treated Vacutainer tubes. Ficoll-Paque density-gradient centrifugation was used to isolate PBMCs, with at least 7 million per sample. Total RNA was extracted from PBMCs with Trizol reagent, with at least 6 micrograms obtained per sample. Naive CD45RAhigh/CD27high T cell percentages were measured by flow cytometry on a PBMC aliquot from every donor.

The receptor comes from a human donor in good health. The chain uses TRBV5-1 and TRBJ2-1; the D gene cannot be named for sure. Input material: blood. The CDR3 corresponds to CASRGADNEQFF. The DNA sequence is as follows: TGCGCCAGCAGGGGTGCGGACAATGAGCAGTTCTTC.